This TCR beta chain originates from a study of OX40 agonist ivuxolimab in advanced cancers. The repertoire was sequenced with immunoSEQ multiplex PCR; TCRdb's copy has only in-frame clones and lacks some. The data show roughly 56,000 clones, 70% to 80% seen once. The source was CD4+ or CD8+ T cells sorted from blood, collected in a trial of the OX40 agonist ivuxolimab. This sequence was found in an adult with an advanced solid tumor such as melanoma, head and neck, liver or kidney cancer.

The CDR3 nucleotides read TGTGCCAGCAGTCGGACAGGGGGGGGCAATCAGCCCCAGCATTTT. As protein: CASSRTGGGNQPQHF. This chain connects TRBV6-5 to TRBJ1-5, with 10 bases that match TRBD1. CDR1 and CDR2 from the germline V gene are MNHEY and SVGAGI. Losses at the gene ends were 5 bases for V and 2 bases for J; bases not matched to a gene: 3. This CDR3 region has 15 residues.